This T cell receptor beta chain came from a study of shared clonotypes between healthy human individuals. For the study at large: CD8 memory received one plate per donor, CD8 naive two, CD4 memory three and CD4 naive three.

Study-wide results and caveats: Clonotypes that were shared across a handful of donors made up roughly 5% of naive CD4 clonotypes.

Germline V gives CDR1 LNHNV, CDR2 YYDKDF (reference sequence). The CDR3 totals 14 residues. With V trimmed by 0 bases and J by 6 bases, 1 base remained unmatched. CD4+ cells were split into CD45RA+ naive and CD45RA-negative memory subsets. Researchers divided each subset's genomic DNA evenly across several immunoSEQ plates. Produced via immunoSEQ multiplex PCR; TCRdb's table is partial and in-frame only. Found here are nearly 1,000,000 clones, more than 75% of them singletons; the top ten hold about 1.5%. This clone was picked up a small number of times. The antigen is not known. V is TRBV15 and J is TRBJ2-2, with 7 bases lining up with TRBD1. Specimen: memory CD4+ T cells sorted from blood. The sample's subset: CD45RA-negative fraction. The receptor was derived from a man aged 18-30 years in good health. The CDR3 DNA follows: TGTGCCACCAGCAGAGATGACAGGGCCGGGGAGCTGTTTTTT. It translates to CATSRDDRAGELFF. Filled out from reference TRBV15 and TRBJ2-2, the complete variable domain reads DAMVIQNPRYQVTQFGKPVTLSCSQTLNHNVMYWYQQKSSQAPKLLFHYYDKDFNNEADTPDNFQSRRPNTSFCFLDIRSPGLGDTAMYLCATSRDDRAGELFFGEGSRLTVL.